A single sample gave rise to the 12 T cell receptor beta chains below, sequenced in a study of radiation and T cells in renal cell carcinoma. Profiled with immunoSEQ multiplex PCR; TCRdb holds only in-frame clones, not every one. The table has roughly 53,000 clones, roughly four fifths seen once. Sample time point: baseline pretreatment blood. Treatment specified: 15 Gy SBRT to primary tumor, nephrectomy 4 weeks later. This material consisted of blood, taken from a patient whose treatment included radiotherapy and nephrectomy. The receptor set was obtained from a woman in her seventies with renal cell carcinoma.

This clone was seen a few times. This sequence joins TRBV7-9 and TRBJ1-4; D possibly corresponds to TRBD1 (6 bases). Germline loops: CDR1 SEHNR, CDR2 FQNEAQ (reference sequence). Trimming cost V 5 bases and J 8 bases, with 18 bases left between them. The length of the CDR3 is 15 residues. The CDR3 sequence: CASSARQAVSEKLFF. The CDR3 region has the DNA TGTGCCAGCAGCGCCAGACAGGCGGTCTCGGAAAAACTGTTTTTT.

J is TRBJ1-5 and V is TRBV5-5; 8 nucleotides agree with TRBD1. CDR1 and CDR2 from the germline V gene are SGHKS and YYEKEE (reference sequence). The CDR3 consists of 15 residues. The junction had 5 bases not matched to a gene; V was cut back by 4 bases and J by 2 bases. CDR3 loop: CASSPDRGRNQPQHF. The CDR3 nucleotides read TGTGCCAGCAGCCCTGACAGGGGCCGCAATCAGCCCCAGCATTTT.

J is TRBJ2-7 and V is TRBV10-3; D not certain. With 0 bases removed from V and 3 bases from J, the gap between germline ends came to 18 bases. The CDR3 loop spans 17 amino acids. Germline values: CDR1 ENHRY, CDR2 SYGVKD. The CDR3 sequence: CAISESSTITSNYEQYF. The CDR3 DNA is TGTGCCATCAGTGAGTCCTCTACGATAACATCCAACTACGAGCAGTACTTC.

In DNA form, the CDR3 reads TGTGCCAGCAGGGTTGACAGGAAGAATGAAAAACTGTTTTTT. Encoded protein: CASRVDRKNEKLFF. The chain links TRBV2 to TRBJ1-4, with D perhaps matching TRBD1 (6 bases). The CDR3 totals 14 residues. Germline V gene data show CDR1 as SNHLY and CDR2 as FYNNEI. With 6 bases removed from V and 5 bases from J, the gap between germline ends came to 13 bases.

This clone was seen once. The chain links TRBV19 to TRBJ1-1; tentatively, D is TRBD1 (6 bases). The CDR3 is 13 residues long. Germline CDR1 reads LNHDA; CDR2 reads SQIVND (reference sequence). The V gene lost 6 bases and the J gene lost 4 bases, with 12 bases spanning the gap. The CDR3 sequence is CASSQGSSTEAFF. The CDR3 DNA is TGTGCCAGTAGCCAGGGGTCTAGCACTGAAGCTTTCTTT.

V gene TRBV18 combines with J gene TRBJ2-1; D is unclear. Trimming removed 1 base at V and 8 bases at J, with 12 bases between. Germline CDR1 reads KGHSH; CDR2 reads LQKENI. The CDR3 runs to 14 residues. The CDR3 DNA follows: TGTGCCAGCTCACCACTAAGATCTGTAGATGAGCAGTTCTTC. It encodes CASSPLRSVDEQFF.

The gene calls are TRBV6-5 and TRBJ2-3, with 7 bases aligning to TRBD2. Germline CDR1 MNHEY, CDR2 SVGAGI. This CDR3 is built from 14 residues. Trimming removed 5 bases from V and 8 bases from J; junction bases left unmatched: 10. The CDR3 nucleotides read TGTGCCAGCAGTCTGGACTCCTGGGGGGGTACGCAGTATTTT. Translation gives CASSLDSWGGTQYF.

The CDR3 sequence is CASSSPGLHVKTQYF. Here the CDR3 DNA reads TGTGCCAGCAGCTCCCCGGGACTTCATGTGAAGACCCAGTACTTC. The V gene is TRBV5-4, the J gene TRBJ2-5; maybe TRBD2 (6 bases). This CDR3 is built from 15 residues. CDR1 is SGHNT, CDR2 YYREEE, per germline (reference sequence). The V and J ends lost 3 bases and 6 bases respectively, with 18 bases between them. The full variable domain, with the rest looked up from reference TRBV5-4 and TRBJ2-5, is ETGVTQSPTHLIKTRGQQVTLRCSSQSGHNTVSWYQQALGQGPQFIFQYYREEENGRGNFPPRFSGLQFPNYSSELNVNALELDDSALYLCASSSPGLHVKTQYFGPGTRLLVL.

In DNA form, the CDR3 reads TGTGCCAGCAGCTGGGGAATAGCGGGGTCTGGGGAGCAGTTCTTC. Encoded protein: CASSWGIAGSGEQFF. This chain joins TRBV5-4 and TRBJ2-1; 8 positions agree with TRBD2. The CDR3 spans 15 residues. Trimming took 3 bases from V and 10 from J; bases not matched to a gene: 12. The germline gives CDR1 SGHNT, CDR2 YYREEE (reference sequence).

V is TRBV10-3 and J is TRBJ2-1; D remains ambiguous. The V end was cut by 0 bases, the J end by 1 base, with 19 bases between. This CDR3 has 19 residues. CDR1 is ENHRY, CDR2 SYGVKD, per germline. CDR3 in amino acids: CAISESALAPGSSYNEQFF. CDR3 DNA sequence: TGTGCCATCAGTGAGTCAGCGTTAGCCCCCGGTTCGTCCTACAATGAGCAGTTCTTC.

J is TRBJ2-1 and V is TRBV7-8; 9 positions agree with TRBD2. The CDR3 loop spans 15 amino acids. V gave up 3 bases and J gave up 6 bases; unmatched junction bases: 6. Germline lookup yields CDR1 SGHVS and CDR2 FQNEAQ. The DNA for the CDR3 is TGTGCCAGCAGCTTCGGGACTAGCTTTTCCAATGAGCAGTTCTTC. Its translation is CASSFGTSFSNEQFF.

A note on this clone: The junction shows a germline mismatch at one end, possibly a read error. The chain couples TRBV5-1 to TRBJ1-1, with D hard to call. Germline assignment: CDR1 SGHRS and CDR2 YFSETQ. The CDR3 spans 13 residues. As DNA, the CDR3 is TGCGCCAGCAGCCCCCAGGAGCCGACTGGAGCTTTCTTT. Translation: CASSPQEPTGAFF.